The present T cell receptor beta chain was sequenced within a study of blood T cell repertoires in COVID-19. Whole-study context: Collection of acute and convalescent COVID-19 samples took place in the United States, Italy and Spain.

The assay was immunoSEQ multiplex PCR, and TCRdb's table has in-frame clones only and misses some. Here the sample spans hundreds of thousands of clones, approximately 86% being singletons. V dropped 3 bases and J dropped 3; count of bases not matched to a gene: 9. CDR1 and CDR2 (germline): ENHRY, SYGVKD. The CDR3 spans 17 residues. The TCR comes from a woman in her 50s with active or convalescent COVID-19. The V call is TRBV10-3, the J call TRBJ2-3; 10 bases agree with TRBD1. The specimen sequenced was peripheral blood. The CDR3 is CAISELTGGERTDTQYF. DNA of the CDR3: TGTGCCATCAGTGAACTGACAGGGGGCGAGAGGACAGATACGCAGTATTTT.